This TCR beta chain comes out of a study of blood T cell repertoires in COVID-19. Overall study: Some COVID-19 samples were acute and others convalescent; all came from the United States, Italy and Spain. T cells, B-cell-depleted T cells, or PBMCs provided the cDNA or gDNA that served as material.

Method: immunoSEQ multiplex PCR; TCRdb's copy keeps in-frame clones and lacks some. The table lists 200,000 to 250,000 clones, 80% to 90% of them singletons. Seattle-derived patients entered the study during active infection and were followed longitudinally. The sequence was obtained from a man aged 30-40 years with COVID-19, enrolled during active disease. The material sequenced was peripheral blood.

CDR3 sequence reads: CASAGPSKDTQYF. The DNA of the CDR3 is TGTGCCAGCGCGGGACCGTCCAAGGATACGCAGTATTTT. The chain employs TRBV9 and TRBJ2-3; a possible D gene is TRBD2 (6 bases). Germline CDR1 reads SGDLS; CDR2 reads YYNGEE. Between the trimmed V and J ends, which lost 7 bases and 6 bases, there was a span of 15 bases. The CDR3 is 13 amino acids.